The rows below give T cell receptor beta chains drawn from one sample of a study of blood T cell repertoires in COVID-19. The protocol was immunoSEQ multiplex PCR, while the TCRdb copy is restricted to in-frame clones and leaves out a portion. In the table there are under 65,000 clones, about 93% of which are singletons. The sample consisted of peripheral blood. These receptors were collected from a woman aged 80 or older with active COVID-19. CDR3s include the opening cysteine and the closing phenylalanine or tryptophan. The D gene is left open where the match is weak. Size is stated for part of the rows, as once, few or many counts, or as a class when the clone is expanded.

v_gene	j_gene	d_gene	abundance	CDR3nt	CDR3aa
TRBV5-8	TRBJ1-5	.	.	TGTGCCAGCAGCCCCGGTGGGGGGGGCGATCAGCCCCAGCATTTT	CASSPGGGGDQPQHF
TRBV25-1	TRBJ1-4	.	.	TGTGCCAGCAGTGAATACCGGGGGTCTAATGAAAAACTGTTTTTT	CASSEYRGSNEKLFF
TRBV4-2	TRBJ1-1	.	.	TGTGCCAGCAGCCAGGACAATGGGCGCACTGAAGCTTTCTTT	CASSQDNGRTEAFF
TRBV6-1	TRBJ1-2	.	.	TGTGCCAGCAGTGAAGCGATACTCTATGGCTACACCTTC	CASSEAILYGYTF
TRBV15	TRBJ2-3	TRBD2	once	TGTGCCACCAGCAGACGAGGACTAGCGGTGGCCACAGATACGCAGTATTTT	CATSRRGLAVATDTQYF
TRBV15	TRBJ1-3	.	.	TGTGCCACCAGCAGAGACAGGGGCGGAAGAAACACCATATATTTT	CATSRDRGGRNTIYF
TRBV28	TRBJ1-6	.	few	TGTGCCAGCAGTTTGCTGGCAAACTCACCCCTCCACTTT	CASSLLANSPLHF
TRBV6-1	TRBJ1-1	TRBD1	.	TGTGCCAGCAGTGAGAGGTCGACAGGGTTTATGGCTGAAGCTTTCTTT	CASSERSTGFMAEAFF
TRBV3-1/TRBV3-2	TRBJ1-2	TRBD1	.	TGTGCCAGCAGCCTAGGACAGGGCTATGGCTACACCTTC	CASSLGQGYGYTF
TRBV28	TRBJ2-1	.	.	TGTGCCAGCAGTTCGGGTAGCTACAATGAGCAGTTCTTC	CASSSGSYNEQFF
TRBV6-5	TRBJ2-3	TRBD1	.	TGTGCCAGCAGTTACCTACAGGGGCCCGATACGCAGTATTTT	CASSYLQGPDTQYF
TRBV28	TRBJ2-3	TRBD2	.	TGTGCCAGCAGTCGAAGACTAGCGGATACTTTCCCTAAAAGCACAGATACGCAGTATTTT	CASSRRLADTFPKSTDTQYF
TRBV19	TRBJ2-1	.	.	TGTGCCAGTAGTATAGGGCAGAACAATGAGCAGTTCTTC	CASSIGQNNEQFF
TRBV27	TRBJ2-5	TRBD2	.	TGTGCCAGCGTTAGCTCTAGCGGGAGGCCCCAAGAGACCCAGTACTTC	CASVSSSGRPQETQYF
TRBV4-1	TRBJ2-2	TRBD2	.	TGCGCCAGCAGCCGCGAGGAGTTAGCGGGGGGGCTAATAAAGACCGGGGAGCTGTTTTTT	CASSREELAGGLIKTGELFF
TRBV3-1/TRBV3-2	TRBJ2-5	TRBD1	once	TGTGCCAGCAGACAGACAGGGGGCCAAGAGACCCAGTACTTC	CASRQTGGQETQYF
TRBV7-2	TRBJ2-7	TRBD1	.	TGTGCCAGCAGCTGGGGACAGGTCTCCTACGAGCAGTACTTC	CASSWGQVSYEQYF
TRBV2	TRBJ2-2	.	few	TGTGCCAGCAAGGGGAACACAAACACCGGGGAGCTGTTTTTT	CASKGNTNTGELFF
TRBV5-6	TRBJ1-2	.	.	TGTGCCAGCAGCCCCCACCATTGGGGGGGATATGGCTACACCTTC	CASSPHHWGGYGYTF
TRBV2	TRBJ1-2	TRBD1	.	TGTGCCAGCAGTGAAACCAGACCCAGGGGGGCGCTCTATGGCTACACCTTC	CASSETRPRGALYGYTF
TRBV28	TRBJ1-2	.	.	TGTGCCAGCAGCTTGGCCCTAGGGACACCCTATGGCTACACCTTC	CASSLALGTPYGYTF
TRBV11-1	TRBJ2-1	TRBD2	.	TGTGCCACCGGTAGCGGGAGAGTTGAGCAGTTCTTC	CATGSGRVEQFF
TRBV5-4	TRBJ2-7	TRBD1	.	TGTGCCAGCAGCCCGGATGCCGGACAGGGCTACGAGCAGTACTTC	CASSPDAGQGYEQYF
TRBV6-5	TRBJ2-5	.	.	TGTGCCAGCAGCGGACAGACGTACCAAGAGACCCAGTACTTC	CASSGQTYQETQYF
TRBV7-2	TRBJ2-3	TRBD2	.	TGTGCCAGCAGCCTTAGCGGGTTAAGGACAGATACGCAGTATTTT	CASSLSGLRTDTQYF
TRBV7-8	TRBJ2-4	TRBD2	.	TGTGCCAGCAGCTTAGCGCCAGGCCCCTCGGGGAGGGACATTCAGTACTTC	CASSLAPGPSGRDIQYF
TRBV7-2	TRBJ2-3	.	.	TGTGCCAGCAGCTTAGTGGCGGGTACAGATACGCAGTATTTT	CASSLVAGTDTQYF
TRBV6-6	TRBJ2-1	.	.	TGTGCCAGCAGTTATCGCGGCCCCGCGCTCAATGAGCAGTTCTTC	CASSYRGPALNEQFF
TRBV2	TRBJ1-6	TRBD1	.	TGTGCCAGCAGTGAAATGGGACAGGGCGGGTCACCCCTCCACTTT	CASSEMGQGGSPLHF
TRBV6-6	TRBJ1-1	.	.	TGTGCCAGCAGTCACAGGGCAGGGAGGAACACTGAAGCTTTCTTT	CASSHRAGRNTEAFF
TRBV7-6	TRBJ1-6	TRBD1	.	TGTGCCAGCAGCCCGGAGACAGGGCCGAATTCACCCCTCCACTTT	CASSPETGPNSPLHF